The clone carrying this T cell receptor (beta chain) turned up a few times. The antigen remains undetermined. The data originate from a study of T-cell memory formation after mild COVID-19. 5'RACE primed at constant segments yielded TCR alpha and TCR beta cDNA libraries bearing sample barcodes and UMIs. One entry per CDR3 protein results from TCRdb running MiXCR on the 5' RACE reads. The sample records fewer than 50,000 distinct CDR3 sequences, about 7.3% being singletons. J lost 9 bases, V lost 6 bases, and 10 bases had no gene match. The CDR3 has 15 amino acids. CDR1 MNHEY and CDR2 SVGEGT come from the germline V gene. Whole-study results and caveats: That cross-reactive memory joined was suggested by some responding clones appearing in pre-infection memory. For contracting clones, CD4+ ones sat mainly in CM and EM, CD8+ in EMRA.

Sequencing was performed on PBMCs or a T cell subset sorted from them (not recorded which). This clonotype was sampled from a man between 18 and 35 years old who had mild COVID-19 (a few samples of this study predate the infection). Cell type and time point are not known. V and J are TRBV6-2 or TRBV6-3 and TRBJ2-5, with 13 bases lining up with TRBD2. The DNA for the CDR3 is TGTGCCAGCAGACCTACTAGCGGGGGGGCCGGAGCCCAGTACTTC. Residues: CASRPTSGGAGAQYF.